This TCR beta chain was obtained from a study of shared clonotypes between healthy human individuals. Profiling relied on immunoSEQ multiplex PCR, and the TCRdb table lists in-frame clones only, not all of them. The repertoire holds approximately 500,000 clones, approximately 80% seen once, with more than 10% in the top ten. This TCR derives from a woman aged 35 to 49 in good health. Some clones in this sample may be carry-over from other donors' samples. Material: PBMCs.

CDR3 protein: CASSIGDGSPYGYTF. Written as DNA, the CDR3 is TGTGCCAGTAGTATAGGGGACGGCAGCCCCTATGGCTACACCTTC. This sequence joins TRBV19 and TRBJ1-2; possibly TRBD1 for D (5 bases). CDR1 is LNHDA, CDR2 SQIVND, per germline (reference sequence). Trimming stripped 1 base from V and 4 bases from J, with 13 bases between. This CDR3 is built from 15 residues.